This paragraph covers one T cell receptor beta chain sequence. Only in-frame clones appear in the TCRdb table, and some are missing; sequencing was by immunoSEQ multiplex PCR. Altogether some 420,000 clones are present, 75% to 90% being singletons, with the ten largest covering 0.95% to 1.3%. This CDR3 contains 14 residues. The V end was cut by 6 bases, the J end by 6 bases, with 15 bases between. CDR1 is LNHDA and CDR2 is SQIVND in the germline V gene (reference sequence). This sample stems from a study of blood T cell repertoires in COVID-19. This TCR was sampled from a man aged 25 to 45 who had recovered from COVID-19. The chain uses TRBV19 and TRBJ1-5; D gene uncertain. Specimen: PBMCs or T cells enriched from blood (not recorded which). CDR3 region: CASSKPGGGQPQHF. In DNA, the CDR3 is TGTGCCAGTAGCAAACCGGGAGGCGGTCAGCCCCAGCATTTT.